The 2 T cell receptor beta chains below all came from one sample that was sequenced in a study of blood T cell repertoires in COVID-19. TCRdb's copy holds only in-frame clones and misses some; the assay was immunoSEQ multiplex PCR. The data contain fewer than 200,000 clones, under 80% of them seen just once; the ten biggest clones take up about 3%. Sequencing was performed on peripheral blood. These receptors came from a woman of 80 years or more with acute or convalescent COVID-19.

The chain has TRBV9 and TRBJ2-5; TRBD1 aligns across 7 bases. J lost 5 bases, V lost 2 bases, and 6 bases had no gene match. Germline CDR1 SGDLS, CDR2 YYNGEE. This CDR3 is 14 amino acids long. In nucleotides, the CDR3 is TGTGCCAGCAGCGTGACAGGGTTGGTGGAGACCCAGTACTTC. As protein: CASSVTGLVETQYF.

This clone was observed a handful of times. The chain couples TRBV7-6 to TRBJ2-1, with 7 bases that match TRBD2. The CDR3 runs to 15 residues. The germline V gene has CDR1 SGHVS and CDR2 FNYEAQ. J lost 5 bases, V lost 2 bases, and 6 bases had no gene match. The CDR3 is CASSLSLAVNNEQFF. CDR3 sequence (DNA): TGTGCCAGCAGCTTATCTCTAGCGGTAAACAATGAGCAGTTCTTC.